The TCR beta chain under discussion was sequenced for a study of post-analysis software for immune sequencing data. Researchers reported that TCR beta cDNA libraries carried unique molecular identifiers. TCRdb redid the calling of the PCR reads with MiXCR, one entry per CDR3 protein. The sample holds some 890,000 distinct CDR3 sequences, about 53% seen once. Overall study findings and caveats: There was significantly lower normalized Chao1 diversity in multiple sclerosis patients than in controls. Roughly five TRBV segments were more frequent in patients than controls; TRBV5-6, TRBV5-1 and TRBV20-1 belonged to this group.

The germline CDR1 and CDR2 sequences are WSHSY and SAAADI. Between the trimmed V and J ends, which lost 2 bases and 5 bases, there was a span of 8 bases. CDR3 size: 13 residues. With respect to this clonotype: Its target is unknown.

Specimen: blood. The J gene is TRBJ2-3, the V gene TRBV10-2; D gene uncertain. The TCR comes from a girl between 5 and 17 years old with multiple sclerosis. The CDR3 DNA follows: TGCGCCAGCAGTGAGAAGGCAGTAGATACGCAGTATTTT. Translated, it gives CASSEKAVDTQYF.